These 11 T cell receptor beta chains originate from one sample sequenced in a study of vaccination and CD4 T cells after COVID-19 (dated by TCRdb to between 2021 and 2023). The treatment or condition label, read with the paper, signifies: approximately 11-day PBMC culture with coronavirus spike peptide pools or control peptides (ViraFEST assay). What these receptors recognize is not known. Libraries came from PCR. The run used an Illumina iSeq 100. At the Johns Hopkins FTIC core, DNA from the cultured CD4+ T cells underwent TCR sequencing with the Oncomine TCR Beta short-read assay. Through fastp at Q25 and MiXCR, TCRdb rebuilt clones from the public reads, retaining in-frame beta chains. For every CDR3 protein sequence, its rows merge into one entry that carries the most common genes and DNA. Within this sample are about 19,000 distinct CDR3 sequences, with roughly 78% of them counted one time only. About a sixth of the sample goes to the ten largest clones.

The source was CD4+ T cells from blood, cultured in vitro, collected after SARS-CoV-2 vaccination. Source of these receptors: a human donor who received a COVID-19 vaccine.

This sequence joins TRBV6-1 and TRBJ1-2; the D is unclear. CDR1 and CDR2 from the germline V gene are MNHNS and SASEGT. The CDR3 length is 14 residues. V was pared by 4 bases and J by 8 bases, with 17 bases between. CDR3: CASSVVLGIEGYTF. The CDR3 region has the DNA TGTGCCAGCAGTGTCGTATTGGGTATTGAAGGCTACACCTTC.

The rearrangement links TRBV25-1 to TRBJ1-2; D unresolved. Germline values: CDR1 MGHDK, CDR2 SYGVNS. Trimming left V 7 bases short and J 3 bases short, with 12 bases between. The CDR3 consists of 13 residues. In DNA form, the CDR3 reads TGTGCCAGCACTCCCTTGGGTGACTATGGCTACACCTTC. Translation: CASTPLGDYGYTF.

This rearrangement joins TRBV6-1 to TRBJ1-2; the D is unclear. Germline-derived CDR1 and CDR2 are MNHNS and SASEGT. V lost 6 bases and J lost 2, with 7 bases in between. The CDR3 has 12 amino acids. CDR3 bases: TGTGCCAGCAGGGACGGCAACTATGGCTACACCTTC. This codes for CASRDGNYGYTF.

This sequence joins TRBV7-2 and TRBJ1-3; tentatively, D is TRBD1 (5 bases). CDR1 is SGHTA, CDR2 FQGNSA, per germline. The CDR3 is 13 amino acids. V was shortened by 3 bases and J by 4 bases, with 7 bases between the two germline ends. CDR3 loop: CASSFQGGNTIYF. The CDR3 bases are TGTGCCAGCAGCTTCCAGGGAGGAAACACCATATATTTT.

The rearrangement uses TRBV20-1 and TRBJ2-7; 8 bases line up with TRBD1. This CDR3 spans 13 amino acids. V was clipped by 6 bases and J by 2 bases; unmatched bases: 6. Per the germline V gene, CDR1 is DFQATT and CDR2 is SNEGSKA (reference sequence). The chain's CDR3 is CSATDRGPYEQYF. The CDR3 bases are TGCAGTGCAACCGACAGGGGCCCCTACGAGCAGTACTTC.

V usage is TRBV11-3 and J usage is TRBJ2-2; TRBD1 matches 9 bases. CDR3 length equals 16 residues. V was clipped by 5 bases and J by 5 bases; unmatched bases: 9. The V gene's germline CDR1 is SGHNT and CDR2 YENEEA. The CDR3 is CASSLLTGGETGELFF. In nucleotides, the CDR3 is TGTGCCAGCAGCCTCCTGACAGGGGGGGAGACCGGGGAGCTGTTTTTT. The whole variable domain, filled in from reference TRBV11-3 and TRBJ2-2, reads EAGVVQSPRYKIIEKKQPVAFWCNPISGHNTLYWYLQNLGQGPELLIRYENEEAVDDSQLPKDRFSAERLKGVDSTLKIQPAELGDSAVYLCASSLLTGGETGELFFGEGSRLTVL.

This chain links TRBV27 with TRBJ2-2, with 11 positions matching TRBD2. Germline-derived CDR1 and CDR2 are MNHEY and SMNVEV (reference sequence). The CDR3 is 17 residues long. V lost 4 bases, J lost 5 bases, and 9 bases stayed unmatched. DNA for the CDR3: TGTGCCAGCAGTTCACCCCGACTAGCGGGGCGTACCGGGGAGCTGTTTTTT. Translation: CASSSPRLAGRTGELFF.

The CDR3 protein is CASSRTGQLSSYNSPLHF. CDR3 nucleotide sequence: TGTGCCAGCAGTCGAACGGGACAGCTGAGCTCCTATAATTCACCCCTCCACTTT. The chain recombines TRBV12-3 or TRBV12-4 with TRBJ1-6, with TRBD1 matching 7 bases. This CDR3 has 18 amino acids. The V and J ends lost 5 bases and 0 bases, in that order; junction bases with no gene match: 10.

The CDR3 DNA reads TGTGCCAGCACTACACAAAGATCCTATGGCTACACCTTC. Translating it yields CASTTQRSYGYTF. This chain connects TRBV2 to TRBJ1-2; no definite D call. The CDR3 is 13 amino acids. The V end lost 7 bases, the J end lost 4 bases, and 13 bases lay between the germline ends. CDR1 and CDR2 (germline): SNHLY, FYNNEI.

The chain combines TRBV7-2 with TRBJ1-2, with 7 positions matching TRBD1. The CDR3 is 15 residues long. Germline CDR1 is SGHTA and CDR2 is FQGNSA. V lost 3 bases, J lost 4 bases, and 8 bases stayed unmatched. CDR3 nucleotides: TGTGCCAGCAGCTTCGCCCCCGGGACAGCCTATGGCTACACCTTC. This sequence encodes CASSFAPGTAYGYTF.

V is TRBV6-5 and J is TRBJ2-7; 10 bases are shared with TRBD2. CDR3 length equals 15 residues. V was pared by 2 bases and J by 4 bases, with 5 bases of the junction left unmatched. CDR1 is MNHEY, CDR2 SVGAGI, per germline. DNA for the CDR3: TGTGCCAGCAGTTACAAAGCGGGGGGGCAGTACGAGCAGTACTTC. Translating gives CASSYKAGGQYEQYF.